These 16 T cell receptor beta chains originate from one sample sequenced in a study of CD8 T cells in ankylosing spondylitis. TCRdb called the 5' RACE reads again in MiXCR, with one record for every CDR3 protein. The sample consists of about 160,000 distinct CDR3 sequences, 9.8% of them appearing once. The sequenced material came from blood, either unsorted or a sorted T cell fraction (not recorded which). The receptor source for this set is a female donor with ankylosing spondylitis or in good health (not recorded which).

This clonotype was seen a handful of times. The chain carries TRBV4-1 and TRBJ2-1, with 10 nucleotides matching TRBD2. The J segment lost 0 bases and the V segment lost 0 bases, leaving 14 bases of the junction unmatched. This CDR3 has 21 amino acids. From germline, CDR1 is MGHRA and CDR2 YSYEKL. CDR3 in DNA: TGCGCCAGCAGCCAAGAGACCAGACTAGCGGGCCTTAAAAGCTCCTACAATGAGCAGTTCTTC. Protein product: CASSQETRLAGLKSSYNEQFF.

This chain links TRBV15 with TRBJ2-2; perhaps TRBD2 as D (5 bases). Looked up from germline, CDR1 is LNHNV and CDR2 is YYDKDF (reference sequence). V was clipped by 8 bases and J by 1 base, with 8 bases between them. This CDR3 spans 13 amino acids. The chain's CDR3 is CATRSGNTGELFF. CDR3 nucleotides: TGTGCCACCCGAAGCGGGAACACCGGGGAGCTGTTTTTT.

The chain is built from TRBV6-5 and TRBJ1-1, with unresolved D. CDR1 is MNHEY and CDR2 is SVGAGI in the germline V gene. The length of the CDR3 is 14 residues. V was cut by 2 bases and J by 8 bases, with 15 bases left in between. The DNA of the CDR3 is TGTGCCAGCAGTTACACGTGGCCAACTTCCGAAGCTTTCTTT. Amino acid sequence: CASSYTWPTSEAFF.

This clonotype was counted many times. This sequence joins TRBV20-1 and TRBJ2-1; TRBD2 might be the D (5 bases). Germline lookup yields CDR1 DFQATT and CDR2 SNEGSKA (reference sequence). This CDR3 spans 11 amino acids. V gave up 4 bases and J gave up 9 bases, with 10 bases separating them. The CDR3 spells CSAKLVAEQFF. The CDR3 coding sequence is TGCAGTGCTAAACTAGTGGCTGAGCAGTTCTTC.

In this sample, this clonotype turned up a few times. In DNA, the CDR3 is TGTGCCAGCAGCGTAGTCTCGGGGATGAATGAGCAGTTCTTC. Translating it yields CASSVVSGMNEQFF. The chain joins TRBV9 to TRBJ2-1, with D possibly being TRBD2 (5 bases). CDR1 is SGDLS, CDR2 YYNGEE, per germline. This CDR3 contains 14 residues. V lost 0 bases to trimming and J lost 7 bases, with 11 bases between them. The complete variable domain, with remaining parts taken from reference TRBV9 and TRBJ2-1, reads DSGVTQTPKHLITATGQRVTLRCSPRSGDLSVYWYQQSLDQGLQFLIQYYNGEERAKGNILERFSAQQFPDLHSELNLSSLELGDSALYFCASSVVSGMNEQFFGPGTRLTVL.

This clonotype came up many times. The V and J genes are TRBV9 and TRBJ2-5, with D perhaps TRBD2 (5 bases). The CDR3 has 14 residues. Trimming pared 3 bases from V and 5 bases from J, leaving 14 bases between. Germline V lookup: CDR1 SGDLS, CDR2 YYNGEE. The chain's CDR3 is CASSGGGGGETQYF. The CDR3 coding sequence is TGTGCCAGCAGCGGAGGAGGAGGTGGGGAGACCCAGTACTTC.

The chain joins TRBV6-5 to TRBJ2-5; 11 bases are shared with TRBD2. V lost 4 bases to trimming and J lost 0 bases; unmatched junction nucleotides: 4. In germline, CDR1 is MNHEY, CDR2 SVGAGI. This CDR3 comprises 16 residues. CDR3 sequence (DNA): TGTGCCAGCAGTTTGACTAGCGGGATGTACCAAGAGACCCAGTACTTC. This encodes CASSLTSGMYQETQYF.

V and J are TRBV1 and TRBJ2-4; the DNA was not compared with TRBD2, the D call given in the table. TRBV1 is listed as a pseudogene. This CDR3 spans 14 amino acids. The chain's CDR3 is CTSVKAGVENIQYF. As DNA, the CDR3 is TGCACCAGCGTTAAAGCGGGAGTGGAAAACATTCAGTACTTC.

The sample holds many counts of this clonotype. The chain uses TRBV7-9 and TRBJ2-7, with 11 bases that match TRBD2. Germline assignment: CDR1 SEHNR and CDR2 FQNEAQ (reference sequence). V lost 5 bases and J lost 2; bases outside the gene matches: 5. This CDR3 is 15 amino acids long. CDR3 bases: TGTGCCAGCAGCCCGATAGCGGGAGGGCCCTACGAGCAGTACTTC. Amino acids: CASSPIAGGPYEQYF.

This clonotype has more than one count but fewer than ten. The chain's CDR3 is CSATNRDFAGEQFF. As DNA, the CDR3 is TGCAGTGCCACCAACCGGGACTTCGCCGGTGAGCAGTTCTTC. The chain carries TRBV20-1 and TRBJ2-1, with a possible D match to TRBD2 (6 bases). The CDR3 runs 14 residues. V lost 6 bases to trimming and J lost 9 bases, with 21 bases between them. CDR1 and CDR2 (germline): DFQATT, SNEGSKA (reference sequence).

The V and J genes are TRBV29-1 and TRBJ2-1; D may correspond to TRBD1 or TRBD2 (5 bases each). V was pared by 7 bases and J by 9 bases, with 13 bases between. Germline CDR1 SQVTM, CDR2 ANQGSEA. This CDR3 region has 11 residues. The CDR3 DNA is TGCAGCGGCGAGATTGGGGGTGAGCAGTTCTTC. Protein sequence: CSGEIGGEQFF.

This clonotype was seen once. A read error may be the cause here, since a much bigger clone is one base away. The chain has TRBV20-1 and TRBJ2-1; 7 bases are shared with TRBD2. The CDR3 sequence is 14 residues long. Per the germline V gene, CDR1 is DFQATT and CDR2 is SNEGSKA (reference sequence). The CDR3 nucleotides read TGCAGTGCTAGACTAGCGGACTCCTACAATGAGCATTTCTTC. It codes for CSARLADSYNEHFF.

The gene calls are TRBV9 and TRBJ1-1; TRBD1 agrees at 9 bases. The CDR3 is 12 amino acids. V shed 5 bases and J 6 bases; nucleotides not matched to a gene: 2. Germline values: CDR1 SGDLS, CDR2 YYNGEE. DNA of the CDR3: TGTGCCAGCAGTGGGACAGGGCCTGAAGCTTTCTTT. It is translated as CASSGTGPEAFF.

The chain carries TRBV19 and TRBJ2-3, with D uncertain. Per germline, CDR1 LNHDA and CDR2 SQIVND (reference sequence). Trimming pared 3 bases from V and 2 bases from J, leaving 6 bases between. The CDR3 loop spans 13 amino acids. CDR3 protein: CASSMIDTDTQYF. Here the CDR3 DNA reads TGTGCCAGTAGTATGATCGACACAGATACGCAGTATTTT.

This clonotype occurred a few times. The rearrangement links TRBV28 to TRBJ1-6; TRBD1 agrees at 7 bases. Per the germline V gene, CDR1 is MDHEN and CDR2 is SYDVKM. This CDR3 region has 16 residues. With V trimmed by 7 bases and J by 5 bases, 11 bases remained unmatched. Here the CDR3 reads CASNLSGTVNNSPLHF. The CDR3 region has the DNA TGTGCCAGCAACCTCTCCGGGACAGTTAATAATTCACCCCTCCACTTT.

The chain joins TRBV30 to TRBJ2-7; TRBD1 aligns across 7 bases. Germline lookup yields CDR1 GTSNPN and CDR2 SVGIG (reference sequence). J lost 0 bases, V lost 2 bases, and 4 bases had no gene match. CDR3 length equals 14 residues. The CDR3 nucleotides read TGTGCCTGGAGTAGGGACAGTAACTCCTACGAGCAGTACTTC. This translates into CAWSRDSNSYEQYF.